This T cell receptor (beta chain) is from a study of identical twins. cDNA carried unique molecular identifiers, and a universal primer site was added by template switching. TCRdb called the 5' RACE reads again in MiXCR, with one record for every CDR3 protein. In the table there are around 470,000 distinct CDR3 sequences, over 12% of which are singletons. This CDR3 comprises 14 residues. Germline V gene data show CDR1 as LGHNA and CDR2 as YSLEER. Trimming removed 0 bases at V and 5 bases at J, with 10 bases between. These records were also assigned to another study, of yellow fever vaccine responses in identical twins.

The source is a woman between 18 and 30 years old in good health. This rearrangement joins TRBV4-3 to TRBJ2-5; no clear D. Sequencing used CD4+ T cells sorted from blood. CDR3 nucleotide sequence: TGCGCCAGCAGCCAAGATCCTAGTTCGGAGACCCAGTACTTC. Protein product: CASSQDPSSETQYF.